A selection of T cell receptor beta chains follows, all from one sample in a study of control samples from healthy donors and cancer patients. Profiling relied on immunoSEQ multiplex PCR, and the TCRdb table lists in-frame clones only, not all of them. The sample gives about 180,000 clones, around 89% of which show up once; more than 1.3% is in the top ten. What was sequenced was blood. Receptor source: a woman in her fifties or sixties in good health. The CDR3 runs from the conserved cysteine through the conserved F or W. Each record gives: J gene, clone size, V gene, D gene, CDR3 protein, CDR3 DNA. D genes are given only for firm matches. Clone size appears in some rows only: once, few, many, or a class for an expanded clone.

TRBJ2-3,-,TRBV4-3,-,CASSQDLPRGSTDTQYF,TGCGCCAGCAGCCAAGACCTGCCGCGGGGAAGCACAGATACGCAGTATTTT
TRBJ1-5,-,TRBV7-8,-,CASSLRRIPNQPQHF,TGTGCCAGCAGCCTCCGCCGGATCCCCAATCAGCCCCAGCATTTT
TRBJ2-7,-,TRBV21-1,-,CASSAPYEQYF,TGTGCCAGCAGCGCGCCCTACGAGCAGTACTTC
TRBJ1-5,-,TRBV6-6,TRBD1,CASSQTGDVNQPQHF,TGTGCCAGCAGTCAGACAGGGGATGTAAATCAGCCCCAGCATTTT
TRBJ1-2,-,TRBV3-1/TRBV3-2,-,CASSQDSSYGYTF,TGTGCCAGCAGCCAAGATTCAAGCTATGGCTACACCTTC
TRBJ2-3,-,TRBV19,-,CASSSLRQSSTDTQYF,TGTGCCAGTAGTAGCCTCAGGCAGTCTAGCACAGATACGCAGTATTTT
TRBJ2-7,-,TRBV30,TRBD1,CAWSGPGGYEQYF,TGTGCCTGGAGTGGTCCAGGGGGCTACGAGCAGTACTTC
TRBJ1-1,-,TRBV28,-,CASSPPRAVNTEAFF,TGTGCCAGCAGTCCTCCCAGGGCAGTGAACACTGAAGCTTTCTTT
TRBJ2-6,-,TRBV7-9,TRBD2,CASSLLRGGPYSGANVLTF,TGTGCCAGCAGCTTACTGCGGGGGGGACCGTACTCTGGGGCCAACGTCCTGACTTTC
TRBJ2-2,once,TRBV5-8,-,CASSFPGHTGELFF,TGTGCCAGCAGCTTTCCGGGGCACACCGGGGAGCTGTTTTTT
TRBJ1-2,-,TRBV9,-,CASSVEGSTNYGYTF,TGTGCCAGCAGCGTAGAGGGCAGCACTAACTATGGCTACACCTTC
TRBJ2-2,once,TRBV19,-,CASSIAATSNTGELFF,TGTGCCAGTAGTATAGCGGCTACTTCGAACACCGGGGAGCTGTTTTTT
TRBJ2-7,few,TRBV6-1,-,CASSESGARQYF,TGTGCCAGCAGTGAATCGGGGGCAAGACAGTACTTC
TRBJ2-3,-,TRBV5-1,-,CASSLVGGGITDTQYF,TGCGCCAGCAGCTTGGTGGGCGGAGGAATCACAGATACGCAGTATTTT
TRBJ2-1,-,TRBV7-8,-,CASSGRQDNEQFF,TGTGCCAGCAGCGGTCGTCAGGACAATGAGCAGTTCTTC
TRBJ2-5,-,TRBV2,-,CASRILYQETQYF,TGTGCCAGCAGAATATTGTACCAAGAGACCCAGTACTTC
TRBJ1-5,-,TRBV6-2/TRBV6-3,-,CASSPHVGRVGNQPQHF,TGTGCCAGCAGTCCACATGTGGGGAGGGTTGGCAATCAGCCCCAGCATTTT
TRBJ2-1,-,TRBV24-1,-,CATSEPGIKSSYNEQFF,TGTGCCACCAGTGAACCAGGAATTAAGAGCTCCTACAATGAGCAGTTCTTC
TRBJ2-7,-,TRBV12-3/TRBV12-4,-,CASSTGTARKYF,TGTGCCAGCAGTACGGGGACCGCCCGCAAGTACTTC
TRBJ2-1,-,TRBV6-6,-,CASSPETNEQFF,TGTGCCAGCAGCCCTGAAACGAATGAGCAGTTCTTC
TRBJ2-7,-,TRBV14,-,CASSRVSREQYF,TGTGCCAGTTCCCGGGTGTCGAGGGAGCAGTACTTC
TRBJ1-5,-,TRBV6-5,-,CASSYSTRNQPQHF,TGTGCCAGCAGTTACTCGACCAGAAATCAGCCCCAGCATTTT
TRBJ1-6,-,TRBV6-5,TRBD1,CASSYDRGGSPLHF,TGTGCCAGCAGCTACGACAGGGGAGGTTCACCCCTCCACTTT
TRBJ2-5,-,TRBV19,TRBD2,CATSQASGSGVYYQETQYF,TGTGCCACATCCCAGGCTAGCGGGAGTGGGGTTTACTACCAAGAGACCCAGTACTTC
TRBJ2-5,-,TRBV12-5,TRBD2,CASGLGGTSGAETQYF,TGTGCTAGTGGTTTGGGCGGGACTAGCGGGGCGGAGACCCAGTACTTC
TRBJ2-3,-,TRBV27,-,CASRSVRGRDTQYF,TGTGCCAGCAGATCGGTCAGGGGCAGGGATACGCAGTATTTT
TRBJ2-1,-,TRBV25-1,-,CASSGVERDEQFF,TGTGCCAGCAGTGGTGTGGAGCGGGATGAGCAGTTCTTC
TRBJ1-1,-,TRBV3-1/TRBV3-2,-,CASSHPDLTEAFF,TGTGCCAGCAGCCATCCTGACCTAACTGAAGCTTTCTTT
TRBJ1-5,-,TRBV20-1,-,CSVLDQPQHF,TGCAGTGTACTTGACCAGCCCCAGCATTTT
TRBJ1-6,-,TRBV19,TRBD1,CASSIPAGQGNSPLHF,TGTGCCAGTAGTATACCCGCGGGACAGGGTAATTCACCCCTCCACTTT
TRBJ1-5,-,TRBV28,-,CASSGGSNQPQHF,TGTGCCAGCAGTGGAGGCAGCAATCAGCCCCAGCATTTT
TRBJ2-5,-,TRBV16,-,CASSQSGVQYF,TGTGCCAGCAGCCAATCCGGGGTCCAGTACTTC
TRBJ1-1,-,TRBV9,-,CASSAPGNGNTEAFF,TGTGCCAGCAGCGCCCCAGGGAACGGGAACACTGAAGCTTTCTTT
TRBJ1-1,-,TRBV28,-,CASSFGGGTFTEAFF,TGTGCCAGCAGTTTTGGGGGAGGAACATTTACTGAAGCTTTCTTT
TRBJ2-1,-,TRBV19,TRBD2,CATRAGLAGVGSYNEQFF,TGTGCCACCAGAGCGGGACTAGCGGGAGTAGGGTCCTACAATGAGCAGTTCTTC
TRBJ1-2,-,TRBV28,-,CASSLWKGGYGYTF,TGTGCCAGCAGTTTATGGAAGGGGGGCTATGGCTACACCTTC
TRBJ2-5,once,TRBV30,-,CAWSFGPSGTQYF,TGTGCCTGGAGTTTCGGACCTTCGGGGACCCAGTACTTC
TRBJ1-2,once,TRBV7-9,-,CASSLAGTYSYGYTF,TGTGCCAGCAGCTTAGCGGGGACATATAGCTATGGCTACACCTTC
TRBJ1-2,-,TRBV30,TRBD1,CAWSQGGGSGYTF,TGTGCCTGGAGCCAAGGAGGGGGCAGTGGCTACACCTTC
TRBJ1-2,-,TRBV3-1/TRBV3-2,-,CASRDIPNYGYTF,TGTGCCAGCCGGGACATCCCTAACTATGGCTACACCTTC
TRBJ2-3,-,TRBV7-3,-,CASSFSTDTQYF,TGTGCCAGCAGCTTCTCTACAGATACGCAGTATTTT
TRBJ1-5,few,TRBV5-6,-,CASSPGRNINQPQHF,TGTGCCAGCAGCCCGGGACGGAACATCAATCAGCCCCAGCATTTT
TRBJ1-1,-,TRBV19,-,CASSGQLNTEAFF,TGTGCCAGTAGTGGGCAGTTGAACACTGAAGCTTTCTTT